This record covers a single T cell receptor (beta chain). Its antigen is unidentified. Sequencing used immunoSEQ multiplex PCR; TCRdb keeps in-frame clones, though not all of them. The table has 110,000 or so clones, roughly 89% seen once. This entry is derived from a study of T cell responses to AZD1222 COVID-19 vaccine. Broader study findings: The CD4 TCRs associated with vaccination extended across spike and predominated at 160-218 and 743-854. Baseline seropositivity characterized only 5 to 7 AZD1222 recipients. A reported finding is that nearly half of spike-specific TCRs target unmutated variant regions.

Germline V gives CDR1 MNHEY, CDR2 SVGAGI. Trimming pared 2 bases from V and 7 bases from J, leaving 12 bases between. This CDR3 has 13 amino acids. The chain couples TRBV6-5 to TRBJ2-7; D perhaps matches TRBD2 (5 bases). The source is an adult who received the AZD1222 COVID-19 vaccine. The sequencing here drew on peripheral blood, taken 28 days after the second AZD1222 dose. CDR3 coding DNA: TGTGCCAGCAGTTACGAGGGTGCTTATGAGCAGTACTTC. It codes for CASSYEGAYEQYF.